This T cell receptor beta chain was identified in a study of identifying expanded T cells in peripheral blood. The study, taken as a whole, reports: Variance in clone template counts between approximately two-week samples significantly increased with total template count across all healthy donors. Technical replicates showed around 1.2 changed clones; two weeks 15 to 20; four weeks 19.

Healthy donors had no documented immune events, such as infections, while sampled. As for this clone: The target antigen is unknown.

Assay: immunoSEQ multiplex PCR; the TCRdb copy retains only in-frame clones and omits some. Of about 58,000 clones in the sample, over 80% were seen once. Specimen: blood. The receptor was isolated from a person aged 18 to 69 in good health.

CDR3 loop: CASMGPLAGHSSYNEQFF. The CDR3 nucleotides are TGTGCCAGTATGGGGCCCCTAGCGGGTCATTCCTCCTACAATGAGCAGTTCTTC. The chain is built from TRBV19 and TRBJ2-1; the match to TRBD2 covers 8 bases. Germline assignment: CDR1 LNHDA and CDR2 SQIVND (reference sequence). After removal of 7 bases from V and 0 bases from J, the junction contained 14 bases not matched to a gene. This CDR3 contains 18 residues. The complete variable domain, with remaining parts taken from reference TRBV19 and TRBJ2-1, reads DGGITQSPKYLFRKEGQNVTLSCEQNLNHDAMYWYRQDPGQGLRLIYYSQIVNDFQKGDIAEGYSVSREKKESFPLTVTSAQKNPTAFYLCASMGPLAGHSSYNEQFFGPGTRLTVL.